The 14 T cell receptor beta chains presented below share a single source sample, sequenced in a study of T cells in Graves' hyperthyroidism and ophthalmopathy. TCR beta CDR3 regions were amplified from RNA. With the HTBI primer set, the TCR CDR3 went through a first round of RT-PCR. TCRdb reprocessed the multiplex PCR reads with MiXCR, giving one entry per CDR3 protein. Of 550,000 to 600,000 distinct CDR3 sequences listed, about half were seen once; the top ten hold roughly 19%. Sequences were obtained from peripheral blood or thyroid tissue (not recorded which). The receptors stem from an adult woman with Graves' disease, either hyperthyroidism or ophthalmopathy (not recorded which).

This clonotype was detected a few times. A read error is possible here, since a much larger clone lies one base away. V and J are TRBV20-1 and TRBJ1-1; perhaps TRBD1 as D (5 bases). The germline CDR1 and CDR2 sequences are DFQATT and SNEGSKA (reference sequence). This CDR3 region has 13 residues. The CDR3 loop reads CSANPPGKGEALF. The CDR3 DNA is TGCAGTGCAAATCCCCCGGGAAAAGGGGAAGCTCTCTTT.

CDR3 region: CSVPYMNTEAFF. The CDR3 DNA sequence: TGCAGCGTCCCCTACATGAACACTGAAGCTTTCTTT. The chain couples TRBV29-1 to TRBJ1-1; D not certain. The germline V and J ends were trimmed by 6 bases and 0 bases, with 8 bases remaining between them. The CDR3 is made up of 12 amino acids. CDR1 is SQVTM, CDR2 ANQGSEA, per germline.

The chain links TRBV29-1 to TRBJ1-2; 7 nucleotides agree with TRBD1. The CDR3 sequence is 14 residues long. V shed 2 bases, J shed 8 bases, and the junction held 11 bases outside the gene matches. Germline values: CDR1 SQVTM, CDR2 ANQGSEA. The CDR3 protein is CSVEPLTGAGGYTF. The CDR3 coding sequence is TGCAGCGTTGAACCTCTAACAGGGGCTGGGGGCTACACCTTC.

The V call is TRBV20-1, the J call TRBJ2-5; TRBD2 matches at 7 bases. V was clipped by 3 bases and J by 9 bases; unmatched bases: 13. Germline V CDR1 and CDR2: DFQATT, SNEGSKA (reference sequence). CDR3 length: 14 residues. The CDR3 DNA reads TGCAGTGCTAGGGGGTCTAGCGGCAATCAGCCCCAGTACTTC. This gives the protein CSARGSSGNQPQYF.

J is TRBJ1-1 and V is TRBV10-2; 7 nucleotides line up with TRBD1. Germline V gives CDR1 WSHSY, CDR2 SAAADI. This CDR3 contains 15 residues. Unmatched junction bases numbered 11, after V lost 5 bases and J lost 5 bases. The CDR3 DNA reads TGCGCCAGCAGTCGATGGACCCAGGGGGGAACTGAAGCTTTCTTT. This codes for CASSRWTQGGTEAFF.

There are a few counts of this clonotype. The rearrangement uses TRBV10-3 and TRBJ2-7; 7 nucleotides agree with TRBD2. The germline CDR1 and CDR2 sequences are ENHRY and SYGVKD. The V and J ends lost 6 bases and 0 bases, in that order; junction bases with no gene match: 5. The CDR3 sequence is 14 residues long. CDR3 bases: TGTGCCATCAGGCCCCGGGACTACTCCTACGAGCAGTACTTC. This codes for CAIRPRDYSYEQYF.

This clonotype was found once. The CDR3 DNA follows: TGCGCCAGCAGCTTGGAGGGACTAGCGTTTGAGACCCAGTACTTC. Protein product: CASSLEGLAFETQYF. The chain recombines TRBV5-1 with TRBJ2-5; 10 bases line up with TRBD2. CDR3 size: 15 residues. The germline V gene has CDR1 SGHRS and CDR2 YFSETQ. The V segment lost 0 bases and the J segment 5 bases; nucleotides outside the gene matches: 4.

Many counts were recorded for this clonotype. V and J are TRBV10-3 and TRBJ2-5; 7 bases map to TRBD2. Germline trimming cut 10 bases from V and 2 bases from J; bases unmatched to any gene: 22. Germline V lookup: CDR1 ENHRY, CDR2 SYGVKD. CDR3 size: 18 residues. CDR3 in amino acids: CATAGGREWGSGQETQYF. The CDR3 DNA is TGTGCCACCGCAGGTGGGAGGGAATGGGGTTCCGGTCAAGAGACCCAGTACTTC.

Concerning this clonotype itself: This may come from a read error, since a much larger clone is one base off. J is TRBJ1-2 and V is TRBV5-5; D remains unclear. Deletions cut 4 bases from V and 5 bases from J, with 15 bases between. CDR1 and CDR2 from the germline V gene are SGHKS and YYEKEE (reference sequence). This CDR3 spans 14 amino acids. The CDR3 sequence is CASSPAQRSYGYTF. The CDR3, as DNA: TGTGCCAGCAGCCCAGCCCAGCGGAGTTATGGCTACACCTTC.

This clonotype was observed at least ten times. J is TRBJ1-5 and V is TRBV7-9, with 8 bases matching TRBD1. J gave up 4 bases and V 6 bases, and 2 bases lay outside the gene matches. CDR3 length: 13 residues. From germline, CDR1 is SEHNR and CDR2 FQNEAQ (reference sequence). CDR3 protein: CASRQGVNQPQHF. In DNA form, the CDR3 reads TGTGCCAGCAGACAGGGGGTGAATCAGCCCCAGCATTTT.

This clonotype was seen ten or more times. The chain has TRBV6-2 or TRBV6-3 and TRBJ1-1; 10 positions match TRBD1. V was clipped by 10 bases and J by 4 bases; unmatched bases: 3. CDR3 size: 12 residues. CDR1 MNHEY and CDR2 SVGEGT come from the germline V gene. CDR3: CATRTGGTEAFF. The CDR3 region has the DNA TGTGCCACCAGGACAGGGGGCACTGAAGCTTTCTTT.

This clonotype has a count of ten or more. The rearrangement uses TRBV7-9 and TRBJ2-7; tentative D call: TRBD2 (5 bases). Trimming cost V 5 bases and J 7 bases, with 12 bases left between them. The length of the CDR3 is 12 residues. Germline V gene data show CDR1 as SEHNR and CDR2 as FQNEAQ (reference sequence). The CDR3 sequence is CASSLGGGEQYF. The CDR3, as DNA: TGTGCCAGCAGCCTCGGAGGAGGTGAGCAGTACTTC.

The chain joins TRBV7-8 to TRBJ2-3; 9 bases are a match to TRBD2. The trim removed 4 bases at V and 5 bases at J, leaving 7 bases unmatched. Germline V gene lookup returns CDR1 SGHVS and CDR2 FQNEAQ. The CDR3 runs 15 residues. Here the CDR3 DNA reads TGTGCCAGCAGCTCCCTAGCGGGATTTGTAGATACGCAGTATTTT. This translates into CASSSLAGFVDTQYF.

The V gene is TRBV7-3, the J gene TRBJ2-2; D call uncertain. The CDR3 covers 13 residues. V was shortened by 5 bases and J by 3 bases, with 7 bases between the two germline ends. CDR1 is SGHTA, CDR2 FQGTGA, per germline. In DNA form, the CDR3 reads TGTGCCAGCAGCAGTGCGGACACCGGGGAGCTGTTTTTT. Translated, it gives CASSSADTGELFF.